This TCR beta chain was recorded in a study of T-cell memory formation after mild COVID-19. Study as a whole: Clusters were largely donor specific.

Details on this clonotype: Its antigen remains unknown. The junction shows a germline mismatch at one end, possibly a read error.

The CDR3 runs to 13 residues. Whole-study findings and limits: Contracting clones localized mainly to CM and EM when CD4+ and mainly to EMRA when CD8+.

TCRdb independently ran MiXCR on the 5' RACE reads; one entry per CDR3 protein. The sample includes roughly 35,000 distinct CDR3 sequences, 20% to 25% of them seen just once. This TCR came from an adult who had mild COVID-19 (a few samples of this study predate the infection). Cell type and time point are not known. The specimen was PBMCs or a T cell subset sorted from them (not recorded which). The genes are TRBV12-3 or TRBV12-4 and TRBJ2-3; D unresolved. CDR3 in DNA: TGTGCCAGCAGTCATCCGAACACACATACGCTGGATTTT. Its protein is CASSHPNTHTLDF.